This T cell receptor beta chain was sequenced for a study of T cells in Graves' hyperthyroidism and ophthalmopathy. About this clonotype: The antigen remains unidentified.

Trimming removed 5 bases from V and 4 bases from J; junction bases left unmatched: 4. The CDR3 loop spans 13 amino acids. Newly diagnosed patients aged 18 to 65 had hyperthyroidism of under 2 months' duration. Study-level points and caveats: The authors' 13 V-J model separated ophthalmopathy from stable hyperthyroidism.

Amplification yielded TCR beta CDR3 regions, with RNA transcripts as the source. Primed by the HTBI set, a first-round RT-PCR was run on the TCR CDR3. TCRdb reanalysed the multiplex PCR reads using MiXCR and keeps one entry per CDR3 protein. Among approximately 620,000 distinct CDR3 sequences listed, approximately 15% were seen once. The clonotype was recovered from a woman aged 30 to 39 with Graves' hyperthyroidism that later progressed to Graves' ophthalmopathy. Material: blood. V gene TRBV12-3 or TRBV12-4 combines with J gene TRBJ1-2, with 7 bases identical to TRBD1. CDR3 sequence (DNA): TGTGCCAGCAGTCAGACAGGGTTCTATGGCTACACCTTC. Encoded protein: CASSQTGFYGYTF.